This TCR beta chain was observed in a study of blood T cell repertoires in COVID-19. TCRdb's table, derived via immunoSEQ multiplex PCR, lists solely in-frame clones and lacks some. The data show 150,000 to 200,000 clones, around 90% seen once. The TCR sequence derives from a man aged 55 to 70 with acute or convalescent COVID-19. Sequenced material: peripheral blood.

CDR3 in DNA: TGTGCCTGGAGTGTAACAGGGGGCATCGATACGCAGTATTTT. Encoded protein: CAWSVTGGIDTQYF. V is TRBV30 and J is TRBJ2-3; 9 bases fit TRBD1. Germline trimming cut 0 bases from V and 6 bases from J; bases unmatched to any gene: 4. Germline CDR1 and CDR2: GTSNPN and SVGIG (reference sequence). The CDR3 has 14 amino acids.